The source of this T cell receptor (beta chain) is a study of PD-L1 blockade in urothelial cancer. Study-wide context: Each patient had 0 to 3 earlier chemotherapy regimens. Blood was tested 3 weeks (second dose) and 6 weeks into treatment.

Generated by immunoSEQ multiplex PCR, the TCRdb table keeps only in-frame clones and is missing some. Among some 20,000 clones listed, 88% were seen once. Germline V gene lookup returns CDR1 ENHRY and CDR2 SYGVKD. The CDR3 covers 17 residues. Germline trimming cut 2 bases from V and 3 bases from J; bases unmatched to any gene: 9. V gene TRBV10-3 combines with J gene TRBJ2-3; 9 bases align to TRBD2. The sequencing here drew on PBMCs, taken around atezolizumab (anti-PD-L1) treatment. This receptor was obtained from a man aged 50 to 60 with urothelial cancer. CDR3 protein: CAISEPTIAGVTDTQYF. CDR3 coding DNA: TGTGCCATCAGTGAGCCCACCATAGCGGGAGTTACAGATACGCAGTATTTT.